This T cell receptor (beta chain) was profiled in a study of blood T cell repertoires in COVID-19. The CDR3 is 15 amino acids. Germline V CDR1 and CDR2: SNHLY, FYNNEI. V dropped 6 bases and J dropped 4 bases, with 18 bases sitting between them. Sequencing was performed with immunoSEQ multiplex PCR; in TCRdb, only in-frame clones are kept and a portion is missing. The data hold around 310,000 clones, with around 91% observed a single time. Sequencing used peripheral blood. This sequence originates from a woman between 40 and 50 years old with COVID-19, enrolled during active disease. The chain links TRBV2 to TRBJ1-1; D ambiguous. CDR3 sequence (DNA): TGTGCCAGCAGCTCCGGCCGCCAAAGGAGCACTGAAGCTTTCTTT. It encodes CASSSGRQRSTEAFF.